These 11 T cell receptor beta chains were sequenced from one sample in a study of CD8+ T cells in alopecia areata. Extraction of RNA preceded its reverse transcription into cDNA, which served as the sequencing template. TCRdb's table, derived via immunoSEQ multiplex PCR, lists solely in-frame clones and lacks some. This table holds around 150,000 clones, less than 70% found once. Treatment described: oral pan-JAK inhibitor, 5-10 mg twice daily. The material was CD4+ T cells sorted from blood, obtained at week 4, from a patient treated with tofacitinib. The receptor source for this set is a human donor with alopecia areata.

This chain uses TRBV18 with TRBJ2-7; either TRBD1 or TRBD2 may fit D (6 bases each). Trimming took 6 bases from V and 7 from J, leaving 25 bases between them. The CDR3 covers 16 residues. Germline V lookup: CDR1 KGHSH, CDR2 LQKENI. CDR3 loop: CASSPSGGGRGKEQYF. CDR3 sequence (DNA): TGTGCCAGCTCTCCATCCGGTGGGGGCCGGGGGAAGGAGCAGTACTTC.

This chain uses TRBV27 with TRBJ1-6, with 10 bases that match TRBD1. V shed 5 bases, J shed 11 bases, and the junction held 6 bases outside the gene matches. Germline values: CDR1 MNHEY, CDR2 SMNVEV (reference sequence). This CDR3 has 14 residues. This CDR3 is CASSQTGGSAPLHF. The CDR3 coding sequence is TGTGCCAGCAGTCAGACAGGGGGCTCGGCACCCCTCCACTTT.

The J gene is TRBJ2-5, the V gene TRBV2; D call uncertain. CDR1 SNHLY and CDR2 FYNNEI come from the germline V gene. Trimming cost V 8 bases and J 5 bases, with 12 bases left between them. The CDR3 contains 12 residues. The CDR3 is CASYVSAETQYF. The DNA for the CDR3 is TGTGCCAGCTACGTGAGCGCGGAGACCCAGTACTTC.

This clone was observed a handful of times. The V gene is TRBV7-9, the J gene TRBJ2-7, with 7 positions matching TRBD1. Trimming cost V 5 bases and J 6 bases; bases outside gene matches: 7. The CDR3 extends over 13 amino acids. In germline, CDR1 is SEHNR, CDR2 FQNEAQ (reference sequence). The chain's CDR3 is CASSQQTGSEQYF. The CDR3 bases are TGTGCCAGCAGCCAACAGACAGGGAGCGAGCAGTACTTC.

The chain combines TRBV29-1 with TRBJ1-1; D is unresolved. This CDR3 has 12 amino acids. The germline V gene encodes CDR1 SQVTM and CDR2 ANQGSEA. Trimming removed 4 bases from V and 5 bases from J, with 11 bases in between. The CDR3 nucleotides read TGCAGCGTTGTATCCGGGAGGACTGAAGCTTTCTTT. Translating it yields CSVVSGRTEAFF.

V is TRBV5-1 and J is TRBJ1-4; D possibly corresponds to TRBD1 (5 bases). Germline V lookup: CDR1 SGHRS, CDR2 YFSETQ. The CDR3 length is 13 residues. Trimming took 5 bases from V and 5 from J, leaving 10 bases between them. The CDR3 DNA sequence: TGCGCCAGCAGGGGACGGCGAAATGAAAAACTGTTTTTT. Translating it yields CASRGRRNEKLFF.

The CDR3 DNA is TGTGCCATAAGGGGTGAGGGAGAGACCCAGTACTTC. It specifies CAIRGEGETQYF. V usage is TRBV10-3 and J usage is TRBJ2-5; D is possibly TRBD1 or TRBD2 (5 bases each). Germline CDR1 and CDR2: ENHRY and SYGVKD. Trimming took off 9 bases at V and 4 bases at J, with 12 bases between the two ends. This CDR3 region has 12 residues.

The table lists this clone with a count of one. The chain recombines TRBV29-1 with TRBJ1-2, with TRBD1 identical over 8 bases. V shed 2 bases, J shed 4 bases, and the junction held 6 bases outside the gene matches. CDR1 is SQVTM and CDR2 is ANQGSEA in the germline V gene. CDR3 length: 14 amino acids. CDR3 in amino acids: CSVESDRGFYGYTF. The CDR3 bases are TGCAGCGTTGAATCCGACAGGGGATTCTATGGCTACACCTTC.

The table lists this clone with a few counts. This sequence joins TRBV6-6 and TRBJ2-3; 9 bases are shared with TRBD2. In germline, CDR1 is MNHNY, CDR2 SVGAGI (reference sequence). V lost 6 bases, J lost 4 bases, and 5 bases stayed unmatched. The CDR3 sequence is 14 residues long. The DNA for the CDR3 is TGTGCCAGCAGACCTAGCGGGGCTGCAGATACGCAGTATTTT. Translating gives CASRPSGAADTQYF.

This chain connects TRBV6-5 to TRBJ1-5; D remains unclear. The V end lost 0 bases, the J end lost 7 bases, and 16 bases lay between the germline ends. The CDR3 sequence is 16 residues long. Germline loops: CDR1 MNHEY, CDR2 SVGAGI. Written as DNA, the CDR3 is TGTGCCAGCAGTTACTCGATGAGTTTATCCCCCCAGCCCCAGCATTTT. It translates to CASSYSMSLSPQPQHF.

The chain is built from TRBV6-1 and TRBJ2-7; D not resolved. The V gene's germline CDR1 is MNHNS and CDR2 SASEGT. Trimming left V 4 bases short and J 3 bases short, with 10 bases between. The CDR3 spans 13 residues. The DNA of the CDR3 is TGTGCCAGCAGTGTCAACAGAGGCTACGAGCAGTACTTC. Amino acid sequence: CASSVNRGYEQYF.